Given below is one T cell receptor beta chain in context. Its antigen is currently unknown. The germline gives CDR1 LNHDA, CDR2 SQIVND (reference sequence). This CDR3 is built from 16 residues. The germline V and J ends were trimmed by 5 bases and 1 base, with 14 bases remaining between them. This specimen belongs to a study of shared clonotypes between healthy human individuals. Points from the study as a whole: Across subsets, estimated richness was generally greater for naive than for memory populations.

Produced via immunoSEQ multiplex PCR; TCRdb's table is partial and in-frame only. This table holds roughly 500,000 clones, roughly 95% found once. The receptor was isolated from a woman aged 30 to 39 in good health. V and J are TRBV19 and TRBJ2-2; D call uncertain. The material sequenced was naive CD4+ T cells sorted from blood. Documented subset: CD45RA+ positively selected. The CDR3 sequence is CASSPDGSGNTGELFF. The DNA of the CDR3 is TGTGCCAGTAGTCCCGACGGATCTGGGAACACCGGGGAGCTGTTTTTT. The whole variable domain, filled in from reference TRBV19 and TRBJ2-2, reads DGGITQSPKYLFRKEGQNVTLSCEQNLNHDAMYWYRQDPGQGLRLIYYSQIVNDFQKGDIAEGYSVSREKKESFPLTVTSAQKNPTAFYLCASSPDGSGNTGELFFGEGSRLTVL.